Listed below are T cell receptor beta chains from one sample, sequenced in a study of CXCR3-negative and CXCR3-positive naive CD8 T cells. No DNA is given; TCRdb re-called the 5' RACE reads and lists each CDR3 protein once. The table for this sample gives about 43,000 distinct CDR3 sequences. The source material was memory CD8+ T cells from blood. The receptors here all came from a human donor in good health. Some clones in this sample may be carry-over from other donors' samples. CDR3s include the opening cysteine and the closing phenylalanine or tryptophan. Size is stated for part of the rows, as once, few or many counts, or as a class when the clone is expanded.

len	j_gene	abundance	v_gene	CDR3aa
14	TRBJ2-7	.	TRBV6-6	CASSPGLVNYEQYF
16	TRBJ2-3	.	TRBV7-9	CASSPRQATSTDTQYF
11	TRBJ2-7	.	TRBV28	CASRAIYEQYF
15	TRBJ1-2	.	TRBV11-3	CASSFYRGQNYGYTF
14	TRBJ2-1	medium-sized	TRBV7-2	CASSYGGDYNEQFF
15	TRBJ2-1	.	TRBV14	CASSPGTGGRNEQFF
13	TRBJ2-1	.	TRBV19	CASSVGHYNEQFF
17	TRBJ2-1	.	TRBV24-1	CATSDSRTGRPYNEEFF
15	TRBJ2-7	.	TRBV6-1	CASSPGTGGSYEQYF
16	TRBJ2-1	.	TRBV12-3/TRBV12-4	CASSLISGGPPNEQFF
14	TRBJ1-5	.	TRBV6-2/TRBV6-3	CASGRPYSNQPQHF
18	TRBJ1-2	.	TRBV5-1	CASSLFRTGLFGYVGYTF
15	TRBJ2-7	.	TRBV12-3/TRBV12-4	CASSEQGFMTYEQYF
15	TRBJ2-7	.	TRBV27	CASSPWTSQLGEQYF
16	TRBJ2-2	.	TRBV9	CASSAQEGRRTGELFF
16	TRBJ2-7	.	TRBV29-1	CSVEVGQGREIYEQYF
14	TRBJ1-5	.	TRBV7-9	CASSLAEGPGPQHF
14	TRBJ2-7	.	TRBV11-2	CASSYPMERSEQYF
15	TRBJ2-1	.	TRBV7-8	CASSPSGDSDNEQFF
15	TRBJ2-7	.	TRBV20-1	CSARVPEGLTYEQYF
16	TRBJ2-2	.	TRBV6-4	CASSDIAGENTGELFF
16	TRBJ2-7	.	TRBV29-1	CSVEKGETGLPYEQYF
12	TRBJ2-5	.	TRBV6-2/TRBV6-3	CASSYPEETQYF
15	TRBJ1-6	.	TRBV6-5	CASSSEGGIGSPLHF
18	TRBJ2-4	.	TRBV4-3	CASSQDRDRGRAKNIQYF
14	TRBJ2-5	.	TRBV7-9	CASSSTRGEETQYF
14	TRBJ2-7	.	TRBV30	CAWSPGGREYEQYF
16	TRBJ1-5	.	TRBV4-3	CASSQDLGQAFQPQHF
15	TRBJ2-3	.	TRBV5-5	CASSPQREVTDTQYF
18	TRBJ2-7	.	TRBV27	CTSSLSRATSGGAYEQYF
14	TRBJ1-2	.	TRBV12-3/TRBV12-4	CASTQNLGGYGYTF
13	TRBJ1-1	.	TRBV6-5	CASTPLPDTEAFF
14	TRBJ1-2	.	TRBV25-1	CASSVRTGGLGYTF
14	TRBJ1-2	.	TRBV5-1	CASSLTRGNYGYTF
15	TRBJ2-7	.	TRBV7-9	CASSIGRGGSYEQYF
14	TRBJ2-7	.	TRBV10-3	CAISESGQGDEQYF
15	TRBJ2-1	.	TRBV6-4	CASSPQGDSYNEQFF
13	TRBJ1-3	.	TRBV29-1	CSVEPGAGNTIYF
11	TRBJ1-2	.	TRBV29-1	CSVTHRAGYTF
15	TRBJ2-1	.	TRBV21-1	CASSRTRKRDNEQFF
13	TRBJ2-2	.	TRBV2	CASSQGSTGELFF
17	TRBJ2-7	.	TRBV7-9	CASSSGLAGGNSYEQYF
12	TRBJ2-7	.	TRBV6-5	CASRGASYEQYF
14	TRBJ2-7	.	TRBV4-3	CASSHLRETYEQYF
15	TRBJ2-2	.	TRBV13	CASSFLQGRTGELFF
14	TRBJ2-2	.	TRBV29-1	CSVSRGAETGELFF
12	TRBJ2-1	.	TRBV12-3/TRBV12-4	CATSQASNEQFF
14	TRBJ2-1	.	TRBV7-9	CASTLAGPYNEQFF
17	TRBJ2-7	.	TRBV7-9	CASSSSNSVAGGYEQYF
17	TRBJ2-7	.	TRBV7-9	CASSLFSRTSGGYEQYF
14	TRBJ2-7	.	TRBV28	CASRGRDDSYEQYF
15	TRBJ1-5	.	TRBV7-9	CASSLGLNSNQPQHF
15	TRBJ2-1	.	TRBV2	CASSEYLGSYNEQFF
15	TRBJ2-1	.	TRBV20-1	CSARDIGTSGNEQFF
15	TRBJ2-3	medium-sized	TRBV19	CASTGGQGMADTQYF
15	TRBJ2-7	.	TRBV20-1	CSASRPGQGSGEQYF
13	TRBJ2-7	.	TRBV15	CATSRDHINEQYF
14	TRBJ1-1	.	TRBV2	CASREGQGVTEAFF
15	TRBJ2-3	.	TRBV19	CASQIAGGRTDTQYF